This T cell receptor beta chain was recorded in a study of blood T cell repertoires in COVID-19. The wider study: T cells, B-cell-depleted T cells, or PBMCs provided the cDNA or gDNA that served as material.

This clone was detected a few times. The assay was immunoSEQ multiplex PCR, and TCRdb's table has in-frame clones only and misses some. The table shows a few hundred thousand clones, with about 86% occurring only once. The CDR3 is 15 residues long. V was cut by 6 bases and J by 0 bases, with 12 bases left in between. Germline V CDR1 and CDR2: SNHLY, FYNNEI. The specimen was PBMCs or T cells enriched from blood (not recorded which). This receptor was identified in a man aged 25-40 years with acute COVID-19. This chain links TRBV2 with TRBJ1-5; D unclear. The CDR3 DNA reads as TGTGCCAGCAGGGCCTTCGGACTTAGCAATCAGCCCCAGCATTTT. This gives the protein CASRAFGLSNQPQHF.